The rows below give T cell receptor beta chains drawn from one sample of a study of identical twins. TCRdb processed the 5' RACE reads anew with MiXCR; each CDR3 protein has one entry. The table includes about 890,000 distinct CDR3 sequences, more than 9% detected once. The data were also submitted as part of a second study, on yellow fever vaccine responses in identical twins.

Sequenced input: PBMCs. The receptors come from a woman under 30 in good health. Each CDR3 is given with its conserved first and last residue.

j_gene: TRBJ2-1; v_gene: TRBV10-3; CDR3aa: CAISESGPEQFF
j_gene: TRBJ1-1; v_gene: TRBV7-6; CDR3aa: CASSPRRGTENTEAFF
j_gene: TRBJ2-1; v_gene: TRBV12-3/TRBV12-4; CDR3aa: CASSLGQGPYNEQFF
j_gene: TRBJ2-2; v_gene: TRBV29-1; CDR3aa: CSVAGYNTGELFF
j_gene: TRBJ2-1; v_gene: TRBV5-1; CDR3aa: CASSAGSVDEQFF
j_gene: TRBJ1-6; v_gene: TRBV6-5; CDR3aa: CASSYGGAGSSSPLHF
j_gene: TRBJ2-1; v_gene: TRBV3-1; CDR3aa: CASSQIDREQFF
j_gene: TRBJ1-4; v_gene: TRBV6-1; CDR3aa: CASTRDTAEKLFF
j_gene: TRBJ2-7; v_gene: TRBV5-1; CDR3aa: CASRSVGLAGVNEQYF
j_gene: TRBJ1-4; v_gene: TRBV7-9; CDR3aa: CASSIGTAVEKLFF
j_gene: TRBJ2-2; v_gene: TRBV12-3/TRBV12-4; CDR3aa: CASSFRQGPTGELFF
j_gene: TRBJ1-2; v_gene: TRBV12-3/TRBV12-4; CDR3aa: CASSEGRGYTF
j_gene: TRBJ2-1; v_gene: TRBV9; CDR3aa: CASSVEGDEQFF
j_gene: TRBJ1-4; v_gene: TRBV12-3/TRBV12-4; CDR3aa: CASSFGGRGTTNEKLFF
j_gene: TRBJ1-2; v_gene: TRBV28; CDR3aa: CASSLGRSYTF
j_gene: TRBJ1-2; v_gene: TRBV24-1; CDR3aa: CATSETGFLGYTF
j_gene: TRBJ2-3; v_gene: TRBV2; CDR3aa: CAIVAGGRTDTQYF
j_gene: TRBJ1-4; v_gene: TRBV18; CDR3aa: CASSLRDGTNEKLFF
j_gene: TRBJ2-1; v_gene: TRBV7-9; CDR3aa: CASHILGFEQFF
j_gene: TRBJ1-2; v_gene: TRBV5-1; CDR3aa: CASSPGQGDGYTF
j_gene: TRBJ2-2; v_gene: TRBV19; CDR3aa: CASSYPGQTNTGELFF
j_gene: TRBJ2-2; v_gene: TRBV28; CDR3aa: CASSLYGQGGTGELFF
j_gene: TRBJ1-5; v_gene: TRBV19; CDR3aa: CASSILQGHLNQPQHF
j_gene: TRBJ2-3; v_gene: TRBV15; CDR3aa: CATSTREAQYF